The present T cell receptor beta chain was sequenced within a study of blood T cell repertoires in COVID-19. The CDR3 loop spans 16 amino acids. Germline values: CDR1 SEHNR, CDR2 FQNEAQ (reference sequence). V gave up 5 bases and J gave up 1 base, with 18 bases separating them. Clones were sequenced by immunoSEQ multiplex PCR, and TCRdb holds only the in-frame ones, with some missing. The sample includes a few hundred thousand clones, approximately 89% of them seen just once. The sequenced sample was PBMCs or T cells enriched from blood (not recorded which). The receptor was isolated from a woman aged 40 to 49 who had been exposed to COVID-19. The rearrangement joins TRBV7-9 to TRBJ2-7; D possibly corresponds to TRBD1 (6 bases). This chain's CDR3 is CASSLGQNFGSYEQYF. The CDR3 DNA reads TGTGCCAGCAGCCTTGGACAGAATTTCGGATCCTACGAGCAGTACTTC.